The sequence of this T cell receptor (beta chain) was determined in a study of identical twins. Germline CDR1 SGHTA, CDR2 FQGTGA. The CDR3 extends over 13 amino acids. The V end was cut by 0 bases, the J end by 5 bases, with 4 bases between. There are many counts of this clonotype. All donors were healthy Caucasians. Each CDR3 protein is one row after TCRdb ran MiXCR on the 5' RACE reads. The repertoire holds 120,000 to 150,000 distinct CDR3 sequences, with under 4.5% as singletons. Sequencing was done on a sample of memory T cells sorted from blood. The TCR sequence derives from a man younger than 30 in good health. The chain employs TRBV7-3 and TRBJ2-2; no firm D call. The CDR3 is CASSLTATGELFF. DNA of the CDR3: TGTGCCAGCAGCTTAACAGCTACCGGGGAGCTGTTTTTT.